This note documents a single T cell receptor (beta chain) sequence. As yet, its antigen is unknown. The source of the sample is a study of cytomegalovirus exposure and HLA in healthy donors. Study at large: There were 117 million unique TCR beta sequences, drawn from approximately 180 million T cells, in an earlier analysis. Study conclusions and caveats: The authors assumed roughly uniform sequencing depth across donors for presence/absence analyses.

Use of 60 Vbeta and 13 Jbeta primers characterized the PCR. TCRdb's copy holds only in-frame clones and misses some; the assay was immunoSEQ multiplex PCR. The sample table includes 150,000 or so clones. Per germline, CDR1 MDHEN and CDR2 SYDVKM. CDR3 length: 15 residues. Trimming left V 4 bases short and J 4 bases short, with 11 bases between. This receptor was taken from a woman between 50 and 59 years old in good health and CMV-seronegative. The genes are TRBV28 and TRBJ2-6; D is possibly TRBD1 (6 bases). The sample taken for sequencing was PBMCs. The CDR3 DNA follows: TGTGCCAGCAGTTCTACAGGGTCCGGGGCCAACGTCCTGACTTTC. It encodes CASSSTGSGANVLTF.